This T cell receptor (beta chain) was retrieved from a study of cytomegalovirus exposure and HLA in healthy donors. The PCR employed 60 Vbeta primers together with 13 Jbeta primers. Profiling relied on immunoSEQ multiplex PCR, and the TCRdb table lists in-frame clones only, not all of them. The sample carries roughly 200,000 clones, roughly 73% recorded once. V lost 3 bases to trimming and J lost 2 bases; unmatched junction nucleotides: 0. CDR1 is SGHTA and CDR2 is FQGNSA in the germline V gene. CDR3 length: 15 residues. What was sequenced was PBMCs. The genes are TRBV7-2 and TRBJ2-1; 11 nucleotides agree with TRBD2. The source is a woman aged 25 to 39 in good health and CMV-seropositive. The CDR3 nucleotides are TGTGCCAGCAGCTTTAGCGGGGGGGCCTACAATGAGCAGTTCTTC. This gives the protein CASSFSGGAYNEQFF.